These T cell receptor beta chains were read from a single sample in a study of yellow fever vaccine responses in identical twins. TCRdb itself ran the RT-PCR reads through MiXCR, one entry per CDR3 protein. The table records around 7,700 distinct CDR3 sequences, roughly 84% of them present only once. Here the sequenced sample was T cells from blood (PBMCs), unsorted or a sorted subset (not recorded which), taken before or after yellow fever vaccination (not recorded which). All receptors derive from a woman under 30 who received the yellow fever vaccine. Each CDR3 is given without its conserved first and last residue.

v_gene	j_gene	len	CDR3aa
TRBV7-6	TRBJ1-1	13	ASSLARGSNTEAF
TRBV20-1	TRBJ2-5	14	SARDRRISRVETQY
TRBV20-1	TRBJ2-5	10	SARGQEETQY
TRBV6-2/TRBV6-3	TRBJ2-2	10	ASGRQTGELF
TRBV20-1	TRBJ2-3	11	SARKRSTDTQY
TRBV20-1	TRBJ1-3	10	SARSSGNTIY
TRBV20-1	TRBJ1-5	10	SAQSGTQPQH
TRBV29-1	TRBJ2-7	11	SVALGADYEQY
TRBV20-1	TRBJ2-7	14	SVSMTRVVRNYEQY
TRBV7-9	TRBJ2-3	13	ASSVTGVRTDTQY
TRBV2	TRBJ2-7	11	ASSDSGDYEQY
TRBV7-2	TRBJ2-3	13	ASLPGLAITDTQY
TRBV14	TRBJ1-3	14	ASSQVALGFGNTIY
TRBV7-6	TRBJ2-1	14	ASSSYREFGFNEQF
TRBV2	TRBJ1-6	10	ASSLTGPHLH
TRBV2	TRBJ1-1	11	ATAAGRGTEAF
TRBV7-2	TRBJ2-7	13	ASSLAPGHDYEQY
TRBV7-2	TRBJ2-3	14	ASSWTGTSGGNTQY
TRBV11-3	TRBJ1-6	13	ASSLQTGENSPLH
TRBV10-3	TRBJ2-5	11	AISVNPQETQY
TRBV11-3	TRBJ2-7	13	ASSLNRDSSYEQY
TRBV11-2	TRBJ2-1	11	ASSTGWGNEQF
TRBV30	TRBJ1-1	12	AWREAGARAEAF
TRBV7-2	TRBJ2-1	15	ASSLGLAGGAYNEQF
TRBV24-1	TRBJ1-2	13	ATSDAPRGNYGYT
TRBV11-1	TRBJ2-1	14	ASRQTSVSSYNEQF
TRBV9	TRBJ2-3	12	ASSQDTDVDTQY
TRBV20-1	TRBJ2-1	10	SDRAQYNEQF
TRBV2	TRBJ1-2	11	ANTGGAFYGYT
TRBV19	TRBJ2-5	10	ATAGGRETQY
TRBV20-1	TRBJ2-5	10	SASGGRETQY
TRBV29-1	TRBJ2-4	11	SVAPQGVNLQY
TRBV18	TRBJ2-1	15	ASSQRQGSSSYNEQF
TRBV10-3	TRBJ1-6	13	ATRSPVALVSPLH
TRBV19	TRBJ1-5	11	ASSIKSGQPQH
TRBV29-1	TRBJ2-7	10	SPPTETYEQY
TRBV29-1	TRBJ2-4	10	SAEDSSDFQY
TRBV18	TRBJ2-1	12	ASSRVAGDNEQF
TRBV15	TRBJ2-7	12	ATSRSRDTSEQY
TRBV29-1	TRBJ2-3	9	SVVRIDTQY
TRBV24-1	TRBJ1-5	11	ATSDLPGQPQH
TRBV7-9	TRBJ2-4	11	ASSSDSYNIQY
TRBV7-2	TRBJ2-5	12	ASSLGSSPEAQY
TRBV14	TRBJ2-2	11	ASSQFVSGELF
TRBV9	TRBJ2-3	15	ASSPQVTSGGTDTQY
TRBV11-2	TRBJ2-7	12	ASSPRPGFYEQY
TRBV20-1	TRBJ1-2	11	SARAASSYGYT
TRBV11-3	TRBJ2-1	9	ASSFTYEQF
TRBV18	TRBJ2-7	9	ASSQGFEQY
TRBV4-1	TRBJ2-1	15	ASSQVSRGGAYNEQF
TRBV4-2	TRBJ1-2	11	ASSPGTATGGT
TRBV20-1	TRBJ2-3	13	SARDGAGRTDTQY
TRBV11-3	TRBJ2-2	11	ASSPPRTGELF
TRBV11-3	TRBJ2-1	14	ASSAFGQGLMNEQF
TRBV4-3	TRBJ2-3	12	ASSQGPSTDTQY